This T cell receptor (beta chain) appears in the sequencing data of a study of blood T cell repertoires in COVID-19. Study background: Both acute and convalescent COVID-19 samples were obtained from the United States, Italy and Spain. The cDNA or gDNA used as material had been derived from T cells, B-cell-depleted T cells, or PBMCs.

The V end was cut by 5 bases, the J end by 2 bases, with 13 bases between. Germline lookup yields CDR1 MNHEY and CDR2 SMNVEV (reference sequence). The CDR3 totals 15 residues. The protocol was immunoSEQ multiplex PCR, while the TCRdb copy is restricted to in-frame clones and leaves out a portion. The sample gives 110,000 or so clones, more than 70% of which show up once; about 3.9% is in the top ten. The chain uses TRBV27 and TRBJ2-1; TRBD1 might be the D (6 bases). The clonotype originates from a man between 60 and 70 years old with acute or convalescent COVID-19. Sequencing was performed on peripheral blood. In DNA form, the CDR3 reads TGTGCCAGCAGTCTCCACAGGGCTCCCTACAATGAGCAGTTCTTC. This translates into CASSLHRAPYNEQFF.